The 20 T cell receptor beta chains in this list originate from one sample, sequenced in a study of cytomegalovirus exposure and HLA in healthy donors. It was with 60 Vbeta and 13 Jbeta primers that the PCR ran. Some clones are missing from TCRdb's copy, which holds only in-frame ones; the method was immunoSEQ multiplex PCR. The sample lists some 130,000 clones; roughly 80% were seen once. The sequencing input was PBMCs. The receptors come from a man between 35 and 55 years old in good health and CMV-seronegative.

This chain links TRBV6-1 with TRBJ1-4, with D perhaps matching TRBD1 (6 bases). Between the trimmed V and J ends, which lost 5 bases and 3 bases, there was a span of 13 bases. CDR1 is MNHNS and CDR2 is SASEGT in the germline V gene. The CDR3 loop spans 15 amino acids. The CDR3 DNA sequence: TGTGCCAGCAGTTGGGGGGGCATGGCTAATGAAAAACTGTTTTTT. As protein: CASSWGGMANEKLFF.

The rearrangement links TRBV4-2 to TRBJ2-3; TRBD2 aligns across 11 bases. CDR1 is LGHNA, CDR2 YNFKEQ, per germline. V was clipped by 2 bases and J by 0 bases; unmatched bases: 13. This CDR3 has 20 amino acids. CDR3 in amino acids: CASSQQPGTSGVTSTDTQYF. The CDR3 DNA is TGTGCCAGCAGCCAACAACCCGGGACTAGCGGCGTCACTAGCACAGATACGCAGTATTTT.

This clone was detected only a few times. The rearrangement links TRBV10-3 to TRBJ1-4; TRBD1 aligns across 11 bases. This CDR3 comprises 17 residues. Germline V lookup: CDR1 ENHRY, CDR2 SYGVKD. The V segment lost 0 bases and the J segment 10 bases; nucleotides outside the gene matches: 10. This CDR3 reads CAISESGQGDQGRKLFF. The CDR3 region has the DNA TGTGCCATCAGTGAGTCGGGACAGGGGGATCAAGGTCGAAAACTGTTTTTT.

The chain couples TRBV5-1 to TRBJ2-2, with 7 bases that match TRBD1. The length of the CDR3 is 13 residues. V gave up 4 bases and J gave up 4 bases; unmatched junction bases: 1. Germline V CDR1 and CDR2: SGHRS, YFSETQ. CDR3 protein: CASSRQGTGELFF. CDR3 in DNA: TGCGCCAGCAGCCGACAGGGCACCGGGGAGCTGTTTTTT.

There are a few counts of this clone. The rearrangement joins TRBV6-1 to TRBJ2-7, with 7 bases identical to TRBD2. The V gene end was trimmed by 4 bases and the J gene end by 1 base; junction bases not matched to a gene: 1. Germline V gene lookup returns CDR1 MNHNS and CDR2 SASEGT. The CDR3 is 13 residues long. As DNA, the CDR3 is TGTGCCAGCAGTGTTAGCGGGTCCTACGAGCAGTACTTC. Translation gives CASSVSGSYEQYF.

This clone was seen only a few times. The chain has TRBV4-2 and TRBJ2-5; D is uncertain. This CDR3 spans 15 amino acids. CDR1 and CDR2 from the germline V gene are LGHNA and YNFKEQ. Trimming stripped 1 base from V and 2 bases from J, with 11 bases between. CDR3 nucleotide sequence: TGTGCCAGCAGCCAAGTGGGCTCGGCGCAAGAGACCCAGTACTTC. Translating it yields CASSQVGSAQETQYF.

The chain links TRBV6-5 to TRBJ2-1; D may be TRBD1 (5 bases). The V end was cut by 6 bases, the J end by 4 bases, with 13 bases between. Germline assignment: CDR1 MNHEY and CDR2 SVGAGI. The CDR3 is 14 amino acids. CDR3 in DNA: TGTGCCAGCAGCCTGGGGCCAGCATACAATGAGCAGTTCTTC. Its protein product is CASSLGPAYNEQFF.

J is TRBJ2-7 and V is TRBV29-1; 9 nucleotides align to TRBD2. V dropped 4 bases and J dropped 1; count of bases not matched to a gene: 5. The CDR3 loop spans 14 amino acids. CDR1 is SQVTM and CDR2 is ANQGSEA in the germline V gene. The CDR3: CSVGGTSGSYEQYF. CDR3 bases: TGCAGCGTTGGTGGTACTAGCGGGTCCTACGAGCAGTACTTC.

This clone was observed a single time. CDR3 nucleotides: TGTGCCAGCAGAAAAGTTGAGGGCAGGGGGAACACTGAAGCTTTCTTT. Translating gives CASRKVEGRGNTEAFF. V and J are TRBV11-1 and TRBJ1-1, with TRBD1 as a possible D gene (6 bases). Trimming took 6 bases from V and 1 from J, leaving 18 bases between them. This CDR3 contains 16 residues. Germline CDR1 SGHAT, CDR2 FQDESV (reference sequence).

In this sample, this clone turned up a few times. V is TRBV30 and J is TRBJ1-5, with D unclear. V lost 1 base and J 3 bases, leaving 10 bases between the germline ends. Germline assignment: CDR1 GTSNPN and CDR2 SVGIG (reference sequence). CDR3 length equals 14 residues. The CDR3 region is CAWSAQTPNQPQHF. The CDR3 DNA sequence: TGTGCCTGGAGTGCCCAGACTCCCAATCAGCCCCAGCATTTT. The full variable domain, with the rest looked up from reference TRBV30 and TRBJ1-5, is SQTIHQWPATLVQPVGSPLSLECTVEGTSNPNLYWYRQAAGRGLQLLFYSVGIGQISSEVPQNLSASRPQDRQFILSSKKLLLSDSGFYLCAWSAQTPNQPQHFGDGTRLSIL.

CDR3 sequence reads: CASSWNGGPNTEAFF. For the CDR3, the DNA is TGCGCCAGCAGCTGGAATGGGGGCCCGAACACTGAAGCTTTCTTT. This sequence joins TRBV5-1 and TRBJ1-1, with D possibly being TRBD1 (6 bases). The CDR3 totals 15 residues. Trimming removed 3 bases at V and 1 base at J, with 13 bases between. In germline, CDR1 is SGHRS, CDR2 YFSETQ.

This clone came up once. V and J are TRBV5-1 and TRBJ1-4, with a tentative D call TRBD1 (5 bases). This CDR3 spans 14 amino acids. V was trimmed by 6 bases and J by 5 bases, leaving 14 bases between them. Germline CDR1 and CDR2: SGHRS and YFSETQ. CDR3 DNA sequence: TGCGCCAGCACCCGAAGGGGAGGAAATGAAAAACTGTTTTTT. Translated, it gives CASTRRGGNEKLFF.

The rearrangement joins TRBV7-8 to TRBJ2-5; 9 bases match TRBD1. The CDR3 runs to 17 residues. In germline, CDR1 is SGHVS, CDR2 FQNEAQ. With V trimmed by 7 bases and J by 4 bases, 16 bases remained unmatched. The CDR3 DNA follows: TGTGCCAGCACCGACTTTCGAATACAGGGGGCTGGAGAGACCCAGTACTTC. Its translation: CASTDFRIQGAGETQYF.

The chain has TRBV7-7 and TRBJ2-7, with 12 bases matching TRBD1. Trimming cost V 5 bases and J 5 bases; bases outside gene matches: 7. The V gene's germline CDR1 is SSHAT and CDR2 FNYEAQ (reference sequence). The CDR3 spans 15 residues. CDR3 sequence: CASSPGGTGGHEQYF. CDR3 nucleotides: TGTGCCAGCAGCCCGGGGGGGACAGGGGGCCACGAGCAGTACTTC.

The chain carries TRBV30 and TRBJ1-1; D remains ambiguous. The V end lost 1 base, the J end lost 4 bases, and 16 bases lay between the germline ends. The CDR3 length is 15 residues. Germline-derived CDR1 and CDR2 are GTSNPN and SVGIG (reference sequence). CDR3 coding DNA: TGTGCCTGGAGTGGTAACCTGGACGGAGGCACTGAAGCTTTCTTT. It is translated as CAWSGNLDGGTEAFF.

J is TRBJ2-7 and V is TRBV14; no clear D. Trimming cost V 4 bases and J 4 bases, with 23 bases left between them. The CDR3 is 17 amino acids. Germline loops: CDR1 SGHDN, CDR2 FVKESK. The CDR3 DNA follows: TGTGCCAGCAGCCCCCCCAGCTCGACACCTACCCTTTACGAGCAGTACTTC. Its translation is CASSPPSSTPTLYEQYF.

The CDR3, as DNA: TGTGCCAGCAGCCTAGCGGGAGGACACAATGAGCAGTTCTTC. Amino acid sequence: CASSLAGGHNEQFF. V gene TRBV25-1 combines with J gene TRBJ2-1, with 11 bases lining up with TRBD2. The CDR3 contains 14 residues. Unmatched junction bases numbered 3, after V lost 6 bases and J lost 5 bases. Germline V gene lookup returns CDR1 MGHDK and CDR2 SYGVNS.

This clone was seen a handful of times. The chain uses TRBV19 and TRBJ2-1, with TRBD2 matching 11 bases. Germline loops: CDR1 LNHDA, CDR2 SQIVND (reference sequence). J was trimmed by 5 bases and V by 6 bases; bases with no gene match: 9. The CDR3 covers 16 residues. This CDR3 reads CASSRGTSGMHNEQFF. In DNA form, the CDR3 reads TGTGCCAGTAGCCGTGGGACTAGCGGTATGCACAATGAGCAGTTCTTC.

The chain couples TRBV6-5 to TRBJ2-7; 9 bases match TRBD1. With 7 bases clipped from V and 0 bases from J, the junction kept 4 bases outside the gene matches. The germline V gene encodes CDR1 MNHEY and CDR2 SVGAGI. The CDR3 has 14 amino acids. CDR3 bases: TGTGCCAGCACCGGACAGGGGAGCTCCTACGAGCAGTACTTC. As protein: CASTGQGSSYEQYF.

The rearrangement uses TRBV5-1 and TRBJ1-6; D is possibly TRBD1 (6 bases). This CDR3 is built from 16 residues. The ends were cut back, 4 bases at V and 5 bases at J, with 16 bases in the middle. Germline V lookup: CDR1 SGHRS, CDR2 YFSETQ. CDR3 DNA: TGCGCCAGCAGCAGGCTTGAGGCAGGGGATAATTCACCCCTCCACTTT. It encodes CASSRLEAGDNSPLHF.